This T cell receptor (beta chain) was documented in a study of shared clonotypes between healthy human individuals. Background on the study: CD4 naive and memory got three plates each, CD8 naive two, CD8 memory one.

Per the germline V gene, CDR1 is WSHSY and CDR2 is SAAADI. Trimming pared 3 bases from V and 2 bases from J, leaving 20 bases between. This CDR3 is 18 amino acids long. Measured with immunoSEQ multiplex PCR; TCRdb has only the in-frame clones, and not every one. Seen here are millions of clones, around 95% observed once, and the top ten hold 0.1% to 0.15%. This clone has a handful of counts. This rearrangement joins TRBV10-2 to TRBJ1-5; perhaps TRBD1 as D (6 bases). The TCR sequence derives from a man aged 18-30 years in good health. The specimen was naive CD4+ T cells sorted from blood. The subset here: CD45RA+ positively selected. CDR3 sequence (DNA): TGCGCCAGCAGTGATTTTACAGGGTATTGGGAGGGCAATCAGCCCCAGCATTTT. This translates into CASSDFTGYWEGNQPQHF.